The next 13 T cell receptor beta chains were all read from a single sample in a study of CD8 T cells in Susac syndrome. With random hexamers, roughly 0.45 to 1 ug RNA was reverse transcribed. TCRdb itself ran the immunoSEQ multiplex PCR reads through MiXCR, one entry per CDR3 protein. The sample has around 150,000 distinct CDR3 sequences; around 95% are singletons. Sequencing input: CD4+ T cells from PBMCs. Every receptor here comes from a human donor in good health.

In this sample, this clonotype turned up once. The chain employs TRBV10-3 and TRBJ2-1; 9 bases agree with TRBD1. Per the germline V gene, CDR1 is ENHRY and CDR2 is SYGVKD. The CDR3 has 15 residues. The V and J ends lost 4 bases and 2 bases, in that order; junction bases with no gene match: 3. The CDR3 reads CAISAGTGPYNEQFF. The CDR3 nucleotides are TGTGCCATCAGTGCGGGGACAGGGCCCTACAATGAGCAGTTCTTC.

The chain is built from TRBV3-1 and TRBJ2-5; D uncertain. The germline V and J ends were trimmed by 0 bases and 5 bases, with 13 bases remaining between them. Germline V gives CDR1 LGHDT, CDR2 YNNKEL (reference sequence). The CDR3 consists of 15 residues. The CDR3 reads CASSQERINSETQYF. The CDR3 nucleotides read TGTGCCAGCAGCCAAGAAAGGATAAACTCGGAGACCCAGTACTTC.

The chain recombines TRBV5-1 with TRBJ2-7; weak D call: TRBD2 (5 bases). Per the germline V gene, CDR1 is SGHRS and CDR2 is YFSETQ. V lost 0 bases and J 5 bases, leaving 12 bases between the germline ends. The CDR3 length is 14 residues. CDR3 sequence: CASSLGPMEDEQYF. Written as DNA, the CDR3 is TGCGCCAGCAGCTTGGGACCCATGGAGGACGAGCAGTACTTC.

A single count supports this clonotype. The chain carries TRBV19 and TRBJ1-1, with D unresolved. Between the trimmed V and J ends, which lost 5 bases and 5 bases, there was a span of 12 bases. The V gene's germline CDR1 is LNHDA and CDR2 SQIVND (reference sequence). The CDR3 length is 13 residues. CDR3 DNA sequence: TGTGCCAGTAGTGACCTCCGTCGGACTGAAGCTTTCTTT. It is translated as CASSDLRRTEAFF.

The rearrangement joins TRBV9 to TRBJ1-1, with no clear D. Deletions cut 3 bases from V and 1 base from J, with 10 bases between. CDR1 and CDR2 (germline): SGDLS, YYNGEE. The CDR3 covers 14 residues. The CDR3 DNA reads as TGTGCCAGCAGCGGGAGACACCGGAACACTGAAGCTTTCTTT. Protein product: CASSGRHRNTEAFF.

With regard to this clonotype: One end of the junction is discordant with germline, which a read error may explain. The J gene is TRBJ2-7, the V gene TRBV11-2; D may be TRBD1 or TRBD2 (5 bases each). The CDR3 length is 12 residues. Germline V CDR1 and CDR2: SGHAT, FQNNGV. CDR3 sequence: CASSLVGGVADF. The CDR3 DNA reads as TGTGCCAGCAGCTTAGTTGGGGGAGTCGCGGACTTC. Looking up the rest from reference TRBV11-2 and TRBJ2-7 gives the full variable domain: EAGVAQSPRYKIIEKRQSVAFWCNPISGHATLYWYQQILGQGPKLLIQFQNNGVVDDSQLPKDRFSAERLKGVDSTLKIQPAKLEDSAVYLCASSLVGGVADFGPGTRLTVT.

The V and J genes are TRBV3-1 and TRBJ2-7; 7 positions agree with TRBD1. Losses at the gene ends were 1 base for V and 6 bases for J; bases not matched to a gene: 3. CDR3 size: 13 residues. Per the germline V gene, CDR1 is LGHDT and CDR2 is YNNKEL (reference sequence). As DNA, the CDR3 is TGTGCCAGCAGCCAAGCACAGGGGTCCGAGCAGTACTTC. It is translated as CASSQAQGSEQYF.

J is TRBJ2-3 and V is TRBV30; TRBD1 or TRBD2 may be the D gene (5 bases each). Germline loops: CDR1 GTSNPN, CDR2 SVGIG (reference sequence). V was pared by 1 base and J by 3 bases, with 14 bases between. There are 15 residues in the CDR3. The CDR3 sequence: CAWSGGSGRTDTQYF. The CDR3 nucleotides read TGTGCCTGGAGTGGGGGGTCAGGGCGGACAGATACGCAGTATTTT.

V usage is TRBV27 and J usage is TRBJ2-2; D is unclear. V lost 6 bases and J lost 4, with 15 bases in between. Germline V lookup: CDR1 MNHEY, CDR2 SMNVEV (reference sequence). The CDR3 runs to 15 residues. The CDR3 bases are TGTGCCAGCAGCCGGCCAGGCTTTGCCACCGGGGAGCTGTTTTTT. Translated: CASSRPGFATGELFF.

The J gene is TRBJ1-6, the V gene TRBV20-1, with 8 bases that match TRBD1. The germline V gene has CDR1 DFQATT and CDR2 SNEGSKA (reference sequence). The length of the CDR3 is 15 residues. The trim removed 0 bases at V and 6 bases at J, leaving 4 bases unmatched. The CDR3 nucleotides are TGCAGTGCTAGAGACTCCGGACAGGGTAATTCACCCCTCCACTTT. Protein product: CSARDSGQGNSPLHF.

CDR3 sequence reads: CSEKGDTNSYEQYF. CDR3 bases: TGCAGCGAGAAAGGGGACACCAACTCCTACGAGCAGTACTTC. J is TRBJ2-7 and V is TRBV29-1; maybe TRBD1 (6 bases). CDR1 SQVTM and CDR2 ANQGSEA come from the germline V gene. This CDR3 is 14 amino acids long. The V end was cut by 7 bases, the J end by 0 bases, with 16 bases between.

The V gene is TRBV29-1, the J gene TRBJ2-5; 7 positions match TRBD2. Germline-derived CDR1 and CDR2 are SQVTM and ANQGSEA. CDR3 length: 16 amino acids. V lost 3 bases to trimming and J lost 5 bases; unmatched junction nucleotides: 15. CDR3 sequence: CSVDGGRSLGMETQYF. The DNA for the CDR3 is TGCAGCGTTGACGGGGGGAGAAGCCTCGGAATGGAGACCCAGTACTTC.

The V call is TRBV14, the J call TRBJ2-1; D is unclear. V shed 4 bases and J shed 0 bases, with 7 bases lying between them. Germline values: CDR1 SGHDN, CDR2 FVKESK. CDR3 size: 14 residues. For the CDR3, the DNA is TGTGCCAGCAGCCCGCTACCCTCCTACAATGAGCAGTTCTTC. Protein product: CASSPLPSYNEQFF. The whole variable domain, filled in from reference TRBV14 and TRBJ2-1, reads EAGVTQFPSHSVIEKGQTVTLRCDPISGHDNLYWYRRVMGKEIKFLLHFVKESKQDESGMPNNRFLAERTGGTYSTLKVQPAELEDSGVYFCASSPLPSYNEQFFGPGTRLTVL.